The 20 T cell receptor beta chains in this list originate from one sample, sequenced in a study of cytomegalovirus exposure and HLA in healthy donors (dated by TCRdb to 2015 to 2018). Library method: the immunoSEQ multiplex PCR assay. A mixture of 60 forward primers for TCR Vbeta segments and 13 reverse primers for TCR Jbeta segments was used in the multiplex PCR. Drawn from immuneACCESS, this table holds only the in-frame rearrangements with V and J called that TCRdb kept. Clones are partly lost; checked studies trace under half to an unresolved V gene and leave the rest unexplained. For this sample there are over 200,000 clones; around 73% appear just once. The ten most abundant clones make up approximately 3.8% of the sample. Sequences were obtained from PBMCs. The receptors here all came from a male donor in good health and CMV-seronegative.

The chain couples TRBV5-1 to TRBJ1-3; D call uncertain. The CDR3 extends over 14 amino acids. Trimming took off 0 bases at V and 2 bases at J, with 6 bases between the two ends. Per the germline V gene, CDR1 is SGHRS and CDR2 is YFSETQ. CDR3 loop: CASSLAGAGNTIYF. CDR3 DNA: TGCGCCAGCAGCTTGGCAGGCGCTGGAAACACCATATATTTT. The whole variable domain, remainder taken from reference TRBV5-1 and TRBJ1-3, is KAGVTQTPRYLIKTRGQQVTLSCSPISGHRSVSWYQQTPGQGLQFLFEYFSETQRNKGNFPGRFSGRQFSNSRSEMNVSTLELGDSALYLCASSLAGAGNTIYFGEGSWLTVV.

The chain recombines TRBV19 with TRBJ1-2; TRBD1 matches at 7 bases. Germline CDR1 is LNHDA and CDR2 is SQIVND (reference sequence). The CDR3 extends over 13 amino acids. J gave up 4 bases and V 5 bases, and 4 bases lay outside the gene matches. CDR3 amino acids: CASSRDSSYGYTF. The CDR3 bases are TGTGCCAGTAGTCGGGACAGCAGCTATGGCTACACCTTC.

The chain's CDR3 is CASSLAGLGQTQYF. CDR3 sequence (DNA): TGCGCCAGCAGCTTAGCAGGCCTGGGGCAGACCCAGTACTTC. The chain uses TRBV5-1 and TRBJ2-5, with D maybe TRBD1 (5 bases). Trimming took off 2 bases at V and 6 bases at J, with 14 bases between the two ends. The CDR3 consists of 14 residues. Germline CDR1 is SGHRS and CDR2 is YFSETQ.

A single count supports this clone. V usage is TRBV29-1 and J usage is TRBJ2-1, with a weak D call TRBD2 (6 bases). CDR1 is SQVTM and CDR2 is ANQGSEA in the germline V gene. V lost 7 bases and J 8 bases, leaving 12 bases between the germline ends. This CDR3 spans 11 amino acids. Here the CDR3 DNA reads TGCAGCGGGGAGGAGACCCATGAGCAGTTCTTC. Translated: CSGEETHEQFF.

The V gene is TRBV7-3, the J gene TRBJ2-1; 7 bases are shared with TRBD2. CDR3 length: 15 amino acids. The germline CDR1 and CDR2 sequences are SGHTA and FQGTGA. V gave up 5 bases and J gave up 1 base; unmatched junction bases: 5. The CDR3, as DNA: TGTGCCAGCAGCCCTGTAGCGGGTTCCTACAATGAGCAGTTCTTC. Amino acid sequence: CASSPVAGSYNEQFF.

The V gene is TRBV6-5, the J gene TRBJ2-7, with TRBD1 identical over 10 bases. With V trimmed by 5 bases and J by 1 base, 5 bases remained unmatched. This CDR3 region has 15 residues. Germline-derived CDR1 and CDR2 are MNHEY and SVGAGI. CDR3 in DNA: TGTGCCAGCAGTCCGGACAGGGGGACGTCCTACGAGCAGTACTTC. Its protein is CASSPDRGTSYEQYF.

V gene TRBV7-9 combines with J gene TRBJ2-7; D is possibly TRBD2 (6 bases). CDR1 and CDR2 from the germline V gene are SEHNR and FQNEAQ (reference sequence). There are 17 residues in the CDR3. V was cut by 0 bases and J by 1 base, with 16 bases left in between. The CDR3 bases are TGTGCCAGCAGCTTAGCGTCCGGGGGAACGAGGTCCTACGAGCAGTACTTC. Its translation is CASSLASGGTRSYEQYF.

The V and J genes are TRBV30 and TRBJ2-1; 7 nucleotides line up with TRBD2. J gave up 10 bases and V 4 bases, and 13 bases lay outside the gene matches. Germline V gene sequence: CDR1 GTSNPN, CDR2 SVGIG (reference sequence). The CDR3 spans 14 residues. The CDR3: CAWTQQAGSPEQFF. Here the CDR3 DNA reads TGTGCCTGGACCCAACAAGCGGGATCGCCCGAGCAGTTCTTC.

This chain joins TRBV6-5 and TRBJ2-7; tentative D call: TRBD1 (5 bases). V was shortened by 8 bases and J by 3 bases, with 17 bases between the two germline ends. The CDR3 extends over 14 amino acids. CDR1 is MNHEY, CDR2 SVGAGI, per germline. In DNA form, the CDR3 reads TGTGCCAGCGGGTCACAAGCAGGGTACTACGAGCAGTACTTC. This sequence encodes CASGSQAGYYEQYF.

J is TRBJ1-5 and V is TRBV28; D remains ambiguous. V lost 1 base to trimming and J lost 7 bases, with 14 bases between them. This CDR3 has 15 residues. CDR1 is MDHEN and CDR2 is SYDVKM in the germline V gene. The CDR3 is CASSLYRGATQPQHF. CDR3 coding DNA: TGTGCCAGCAGTTTATATCGGGGAGCCACACAGCCCCAGCATTTT.

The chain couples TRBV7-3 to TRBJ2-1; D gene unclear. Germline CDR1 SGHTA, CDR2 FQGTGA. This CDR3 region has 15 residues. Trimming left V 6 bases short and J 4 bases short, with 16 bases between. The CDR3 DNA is TGTGCCAGCAGATCGGTCCCCGGAGTTTACAATGAGCAGTTCTTC. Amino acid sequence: CASRSVPGVYNEQFF.

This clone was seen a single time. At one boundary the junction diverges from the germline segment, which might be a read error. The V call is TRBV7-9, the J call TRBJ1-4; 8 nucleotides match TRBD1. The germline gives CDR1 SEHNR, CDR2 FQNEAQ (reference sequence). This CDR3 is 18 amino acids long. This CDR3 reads CSSSSYEITDRVDEKLFF. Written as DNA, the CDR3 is TGTTCCAGCAGCTCTTACGAAATAACGGACAGGGTGGATGAAAAACTGTTTTTT.

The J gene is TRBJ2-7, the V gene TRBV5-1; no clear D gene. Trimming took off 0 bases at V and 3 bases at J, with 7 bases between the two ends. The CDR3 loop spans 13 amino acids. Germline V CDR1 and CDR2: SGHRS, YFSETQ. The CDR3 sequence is CASSLAELYEQYF. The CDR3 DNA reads TGCGCCAGCAGCTTGGCCGAGCTCTACGAGCAGTACTTC.

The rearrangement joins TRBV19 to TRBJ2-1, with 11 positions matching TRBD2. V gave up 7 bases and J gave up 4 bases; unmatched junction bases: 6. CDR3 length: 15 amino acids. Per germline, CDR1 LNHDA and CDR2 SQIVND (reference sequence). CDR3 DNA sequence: TGTGCCAGTACCTTGACTAGCGGGATGTACAATGAGCAGTTCTTC. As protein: CASTLTSGMYNEQFF.

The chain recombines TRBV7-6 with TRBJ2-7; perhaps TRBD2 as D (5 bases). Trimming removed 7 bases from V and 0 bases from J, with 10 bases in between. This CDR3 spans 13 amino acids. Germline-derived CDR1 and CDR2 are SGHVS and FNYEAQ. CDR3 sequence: CASNRGSSYEQYF. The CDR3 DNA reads TGTGCCAGCAACCGAGGGAGCTCCTACGAGCAGTACTTC.

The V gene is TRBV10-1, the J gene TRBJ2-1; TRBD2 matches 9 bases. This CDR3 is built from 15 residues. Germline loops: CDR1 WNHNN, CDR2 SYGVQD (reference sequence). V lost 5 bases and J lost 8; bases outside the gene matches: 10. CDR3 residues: CASSLTGTSRDEQFF. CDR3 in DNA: TGCGCCAGCAGTCTGACCGGGACTAGCAGGGATGAGCAGTTCTTC.

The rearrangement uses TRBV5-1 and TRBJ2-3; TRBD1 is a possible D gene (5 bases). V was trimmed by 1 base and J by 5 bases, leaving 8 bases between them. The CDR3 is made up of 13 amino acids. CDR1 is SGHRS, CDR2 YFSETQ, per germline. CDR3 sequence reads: CASSLTGGDTQYF. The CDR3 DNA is TGCGCCAGCAGCTTGACAGGCGGAGATACGCAGTATTTT.

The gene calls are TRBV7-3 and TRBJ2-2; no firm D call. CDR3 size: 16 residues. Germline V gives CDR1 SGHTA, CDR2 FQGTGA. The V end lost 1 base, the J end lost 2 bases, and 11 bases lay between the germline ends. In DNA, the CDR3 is TGTGCCAGCAGCTTAAGTCTGGCGGATAACACCGGGGAGCTGTTTTTT. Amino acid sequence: CASSLSLADNTGELFF.

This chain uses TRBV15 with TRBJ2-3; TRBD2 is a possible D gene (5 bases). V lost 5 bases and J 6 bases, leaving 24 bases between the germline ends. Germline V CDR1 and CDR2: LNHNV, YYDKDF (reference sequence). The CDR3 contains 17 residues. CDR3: CATSGWGVLATTDTQYF. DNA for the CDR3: TGTGCCACCAGCGGTTGGGGAGTGTTAGCGACCACCGATACGCAGTATTTT. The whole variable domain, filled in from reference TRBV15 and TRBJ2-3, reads DAMVIQNPRYQVTQFGKPVTLSCSQTLNHNVMYWYQQKSSQAPKLLFHYYDKDFNNEADTPDNFQSRRPNTSFCFLDIRSPGLGDTAMYLCATSGWGVLATTDTQYFGPGTRLTVL.

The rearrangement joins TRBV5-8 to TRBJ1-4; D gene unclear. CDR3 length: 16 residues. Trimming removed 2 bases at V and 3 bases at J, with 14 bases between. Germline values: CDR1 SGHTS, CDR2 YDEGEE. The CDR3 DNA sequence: TGTGCCAGCAGCTTCGGGAAGGGATTACCTAATGAAAAACTGTTTTTT. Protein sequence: CASSFGKGLPNEKLFF.